Given below is one TCR beta chain in context. Its antigen remains unidentified. Researchers ran the PCR with 60 Vbeta and 13 Jbeta primers. Clones were read by immunoSEQ multiplex PCR, and TCRdb kept only the in-frame ones, dropping some. This sample has 55,000 to 80,000 clones, with roughly 71% found just once. Germline V gene data show CDR1 as MNHNY and CDR2 as SVGAGI (reference sequence). The CDR3 contains 15 residues. J lost 5 bases, V lost 6 bases, and 12 bases had no gene match. The data originate from a study of cytomegalovirus exposure and HLA in healthy donors. Study-level points and caveats: Three CMV-associated chains were confirmed in vitro to be specific for CMV antigens. Reportedly, a later analysis found an Asian-associated ancestry cluster had fewer N-insertions than the approximately 700-donor mean. It was fewer than 200 TCR beta chains that were listed as cytomegalovirus-associated.

The rearrangement uses TRBV6-6 and TRBJ1-1, with 7 bases matching TRBD1. The specimen sequenced was PBMCs. The TCR originated in a man in his forties or fifties in good health and CMV-seropositive. The CDR3 reads CASSFTTGSGTEAFF. CDR3 in DNA: TGTGCCAGCAGCTTCACGACAGGGAGCGGAACTGAAGCTTTCTTT.